Listed below are T cell receptor beta chains from one sample, sequenced in a study of breast tumors, draining lymph nodes, adjacent tissues. From the multiplex PCR reads, TCRdb called clonotypes with MiXCR, one entry per CDR3 protein. The sample has about 300,000 distinct CDR3 sequences, over 30% seen once. Sequenced sample: axillary lymph node tissue. These receptor sequences come from a female donor with breast cancer. Some clones in this sample may be carry-over from other donors' samples. The CDR3 runs from the conserved cysteine through the conserved F or W. Fields, in order: clone size, D gene, J gene, V gene, CDR3 DNA, CDR3 protein. The D gene is left open where the match is weak. Clone size is given for some rows only: seen once, a few or many times, or a class if the clone is expanded.

>many|NA|TRBJ1-2|TRBV6-5
TGTGCCAGCAGAACCTTTGGGGCTGCCTATGGCTACACCTTC
CASRTFGAAYGYTF
>many|NA|TRBJ1-5|TRBV6-1
TGTGCCAGCAGTGTAGGAAGTTCGGGGACGTGGCCCCAGCATTTT
CASSVGSSGTWPQHF
>NA|NA|TRBJ2-1|TRBV6-1
TGTGCCAGCAGAGAGGACTACAGCTCCTACAATGAGCAGTTCTTC
CASREDYSSYNEQFF
>many|TRBD2|TRBJ2-1|TRBV10-3
TGTGCCATCACCGAGGGACTAGCGGTCAATGAGCAGTTCTTC
CAITEGLAVNEQFF
>NA|TRBD2|TRBJ2-3|TRBV10-1
TGCGCCATCTCGGGACTAGCGGGAAGGGGGGCGACAGATACGCAGTATTTT
CAISGLAGRGATDTQYF
>NA|TRBD1|TRBJ2-7|TRBV2
TGTGCCAGCAGAATGGGACAGGCCATGGCCTACGAGTGGTACTTC
CASRMGQAMAYEWYF
>many|TRBD1|TRBJ1-5|TRBV6-5
TGTGCCAGCAGCCGCGACAGGGAAAACATTCCCCAGCATTTT
CASSRDRENIPQHF
>many|TRBD1|TRBJ2-7|TRBV12-3/TRBV12-4
TGTGCCAGCAGTTTTAGGGACAGGGGAGGCGAGCAGTACTTC
CASSFRDRGGEQYF
>many|TRBD2|TRBJ2-1|TRBV20-1
TGCAGTGCTAGAGATCACCAGTCGTCCAGACTAGCGGGTAATGAGCAGTTCTTC
CSARDHQSSRLAGNEQFF
>many|NA|TRBJ1-4|TRBV7-3
TGTGCCAGCAGCACCTCGGACAGTCTAAATGAAAAACTGTTTTTT
CASSTSDSLNEKLFF
>NA|TRBD2|TRBJ2-3|TRBV10-3
TGTGCCATCACTAGGACTAGCGGGAGAGGGACAGATACGCAGTATTTT
CAITRTSGRGTDTQYF
>once|TRBD1|TRBJ2-3|TRBV24-1
TGTGCCACCAGTGACCCGGGACAGGGACATACGCAGTATTTT
CATSDPGQGHTQYF
>many|NA|TRBJ1-3|TRBV7-2
TGTGCCAGCAGCACAAGGGCCGGGGGCGTTGGAAACACCATATATTTT
CASSTRAGGVGNTIYF
>NA|TRBD2|TRBJ2-2|TRBV9
TGTGCCAGCAGCGTTGGAGGAGCGGGAGTGAGGGAGCTGTTTTTT
CASSVGGAGVRELFF
>many|TRBD1|TRBJ1-4|TRBV2
TGTGCCAGCTCAGGGGGGTATGAAAAACTGTTTTTT
CASSGGYEKLFF
>NA|NA|TRBJ2-5|TRBV6-2/TRBV6-3
TGTGCCAGCAGTTACCAAAGGGTGACCACCGAGGTATTC
CASSYQRVTTEVF
>many|NA|TRBJ2-5|TRBV5-1
TGCGCCGGTACCAAGCGGGAAGAGACCCAGTACTTC
CAGTKREETQYF
>few|TRBD2|TRBJ2-3|TRBV3-1
TGTGCCAGCAGCCAAGCGTACCCGGGACTAGCAGGAGATACGCAGTATTTT
CASSQAYPGLAGDTQYF
>many|NA|TRBJ2-7|TRBV30
TGTGCCTGGAGTTGGGGCAGGGCCTACGAGCAGTACTTC
CAWSWGRAYEQYF
>many|TRBD1|TRBJ1-3|TRBV9
TGTGCCAGCAGCGCCGCAGGGGGTGGAAACACCATATATTTT
CASSAAGGGNTIYF
>many|TRBD2|TRBJ2-5|TRBV7-2
TGTGCCAGCAGCTTAGGGGGGGGTAGCGGGAGACGAGAGACCCAGTACTTC
CASSLGGGSGRRETQYF
>NA|NA|TRBJ1-3|TRBV9
TGTGCCAGGAGCCAAGGTCGAATCACTTCTTACTCTGGAAACACCATATATTTT
CARSQGRITSYSGNTIYF
>many|NA|TRBJ2-7|TRBV5-4
TGTGCCAGCAGCTCCTTGGAGGGGGGATACGAGCAGTACTTC
CASSSLEGGYEQYF
>once|TRBD1|TRBJ2-3|TRBV12-3/TRBV12-4
TGTGTCAGCACCCCCGGACAGGGATGGACAGATACGCAGTATTTT
CVSTPGQGWTDTQYF
>NA|NA|TRBJ1-5|TRBV6-1
TGTGCCAGCACCCTAAGGGAGGGGTCTGATCAGCCCCAGCATTTT
CASTLREGSDQPQHF
>many|NA|TRBJ2-7|TRBV7-9
TGTGCCAGCCTCTTAGCCGGCGGGTCGGGGGAGCAGTACTTC
CASLLAGGSGEQYF
>once|NA|TRBJ1-5|TRBV7-8
TGTGCCAGCAGCTTAGAACCCCGGGGAGATCAGCCCCAGCATTTT
CASSLEPRGDQPQHF
>many|TRBD2|TRBJ2-1|TRBV7-9
TGTGCCATTGATGGCGGGGTAGCGGGCTACAATGAGCAGTTCTTC
CAIDGGVAGYNEQFF
>many|TRBD1|TRBJ2-3|TRBV25-1
TGTGCCAGCAGGGTCGACAGGGGAGATACGCAGTATTTT
CASRVDRGDTQYF
>many|NA|TRBJ2-3|TRBV6-1
TGTGCCAGCAGCAGGACTACCCCCACAGATACGCAGTATTTT
CASSRTTPTDTQYF
>NA|NA|TRBJ2-3|TRBV2
TGTGCCAGCAGTGAGCAGGGGCTAGCCCTGAACAATGAGCAGTATTTT
CASSEQGLALNNEQYF
>NA|NA|TRBJ1-5|TRBV28
TGTGCCAGCAGCTTTACCCCCAATCAGCCCCAGCATTTT
CASSFTPNQPQHF
>many|TRBD2|TRBJ2-7|TRBV7-6
TGTGCCAGCAGCTCTGGGACTAGCGGGAGATACGAGCAGTACTTC
CASSSGTSGRYEQYF
>many|NA|TRBJ2-7|TRBV24-1
TGTGCCACCAGTGATTTAACCGTTACTTCGCTGCGAAACGAGCAGTACTTC
CATSDLTVTSLRNEQYF
>few|NA|TRBJ2-3|TRBV5-8
TGTGCCAGCAGCTTACCAGGGTCCACAGATACGCAGTATTTT
CASSLPGSTDTQYF
>many|NA|TRBJ2-5|TRBV5-1
TGCGCCAGCAGCCCTTGGGGGGCGGGGGACCAAGAGACCCAGTACTTC
CASSPWGAGDQETQYF
>NA|TRBD1|TRBJ2-7|TRBV20-1
TGCAGTGCTTTCACCTCGGACAGGGGGGGCTCCTACGAGCAGTACTTC
CSAFTSDRGGSYEQYF
>NA|NA|TRBJ2-3|TRBV24-1
TGTGCCACTGGTGAGACCCAAGGTGGGGCAGATACGCAGTATTTT
CATGETQGGADTQYF
>NA|NA|TRBJ2-4|TRBV6-5
TGTGCCAGCAGTCACTCGAGGGAGAACATTCAGTACTTC
CASSHSRENIQYF
>many|NA|TRBJ2-7|TRBV12-5
TGTGCTAGTGTGCAGGGGCACTACGAGCAGTACTTC
CASVQGHYEQYF
>many|NA|TRBJ2-5|TRBV5-1
TGCGCCAGCAGCTTGACGGGCCCACTGGGAGAGACCCAGTACTTC
CASSLTGPLGETQYF
>many|TRBD2|TRBJ2-1|TRBV24-1
TGTGCCACCAGTGTGTCTAGCGGGATCAATGAGCAGTTCTTC
CATSVSSGINEQFF
>NA|NA|TRBJ1-1|TRBV29-1
TGCAGCGTGAGGCGGGAATCTGAAGCTTTCTTT
CSVRRESEAFF
>many|NA|TRBJ2-3|TRBV6-4
TGTGCCAGCAGACGGACAACCAACACAGATACGCAGTATTTT
CASRRTTNTDTQYF
>NA|TRBD2|TRBJ2-3|TRBV9
TGTGCCAGCAGCGTAGGAGCGGGAGACTCGGACACAGATACGCAGTATTTT
CASSVGAGDSDTDTQYF
>NA|NA|TRBJ1-6|TRBV7-9
TGTGCCAGCAGCTTAGGGGGGGGGGCGGATTCACCCCTCCACTTT
CASSLGGGADSPLHF